This T cell receptor (beta chain) was sequenced in a study of OX40 agonist ivuxolimab in advanced cancers. Study results and limitations: CD8+ T cells averaged more expanded clones than CD4+. Both CD4+ and CD8+ T cell populations in blood had undergone clonal expansion by week 6 at 0.1 to 3.0 mg/kg.

Looked up from germline, CDR1 is MNHEY and CDR2 is SMNVEV (reference sequence). The CDR3 extends over 13 amino acids. Losses at the gene ends were 6 bases for V and 7 bases for J; bases not matched to a gene: 8. Sequenced by immunoSEQ multiplex PCR; TCRdb stores in-frame clones only, minus some. The table lists more than 60,000 clones, about nine tenths of them singletons. In the case of this clone: Its antigen is unidentified.

This sample comprised CD4+ or CD8+ T cells sorted from blood, obtained in a trial of the OX40 agonist ivuxolimab. This sequence joins TRBV27 and TRBJ1-2; TRBD1 agrees at 7 bases. This sequence originates from an adult with an advanced solid tumor such as melanoma, head and neck, liver or kidney cancer. CDR3 sequence reads: CASSRDRVSGYTF. DNA for the CDR3: TGTGCCAGCAGCCGTGACAGGGTGTCTGGCTACACCTTC.